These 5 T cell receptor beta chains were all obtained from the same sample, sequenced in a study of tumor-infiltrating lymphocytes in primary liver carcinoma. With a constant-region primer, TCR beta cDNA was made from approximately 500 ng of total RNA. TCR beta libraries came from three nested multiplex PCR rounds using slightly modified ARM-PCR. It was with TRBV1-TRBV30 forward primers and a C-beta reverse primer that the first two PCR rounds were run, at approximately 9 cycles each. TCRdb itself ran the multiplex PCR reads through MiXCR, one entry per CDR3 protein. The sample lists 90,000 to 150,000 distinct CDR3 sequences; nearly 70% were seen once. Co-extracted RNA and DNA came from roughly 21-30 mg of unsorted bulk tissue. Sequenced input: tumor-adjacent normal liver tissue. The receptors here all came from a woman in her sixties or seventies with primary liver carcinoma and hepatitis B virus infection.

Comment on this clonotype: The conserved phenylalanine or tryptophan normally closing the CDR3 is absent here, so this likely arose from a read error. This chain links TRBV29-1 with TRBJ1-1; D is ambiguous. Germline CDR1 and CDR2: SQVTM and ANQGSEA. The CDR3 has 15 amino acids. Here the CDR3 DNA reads TGCAGAGGGCACGGGGTGGCCGGGCTGAACACTGAAGCTTTCTTA. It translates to CRGHGVAGLNTEAFL.

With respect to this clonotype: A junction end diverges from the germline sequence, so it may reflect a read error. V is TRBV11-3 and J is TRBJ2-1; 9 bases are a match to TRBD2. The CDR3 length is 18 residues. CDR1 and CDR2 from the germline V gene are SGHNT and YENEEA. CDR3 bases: TGTGCCGGCAGCTTAGGTCAAGGCGGGAGGGCCGGCTACAATGAGCAGTATTTC. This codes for CAGSLGQGGRAGYNEQYF.

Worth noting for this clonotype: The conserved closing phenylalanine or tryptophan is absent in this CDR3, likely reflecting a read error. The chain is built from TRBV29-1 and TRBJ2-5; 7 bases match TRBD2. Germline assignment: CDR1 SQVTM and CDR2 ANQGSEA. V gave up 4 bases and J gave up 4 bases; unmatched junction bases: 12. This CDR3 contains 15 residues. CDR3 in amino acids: CSVAQRTGGGETQYV. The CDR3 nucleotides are TGCAGCGTTGCACAACGAACGGGAGGTGGAGAGACCCAGTACGTC.

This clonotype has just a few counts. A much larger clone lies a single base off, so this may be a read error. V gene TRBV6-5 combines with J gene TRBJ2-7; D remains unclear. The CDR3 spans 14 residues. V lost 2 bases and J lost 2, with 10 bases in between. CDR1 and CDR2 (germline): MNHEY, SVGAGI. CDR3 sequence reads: CASSYLNRAYEQYF. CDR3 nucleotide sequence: TGTGCCAGCAGTTACCTGAACAGAGCCTACGAGCAGTACTTC.

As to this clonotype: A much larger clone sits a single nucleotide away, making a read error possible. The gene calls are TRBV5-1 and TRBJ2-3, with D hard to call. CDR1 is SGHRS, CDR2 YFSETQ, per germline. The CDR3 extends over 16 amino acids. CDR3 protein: CTSSFSSLESTDTQYF. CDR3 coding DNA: TGCACCAGCAGCTTCTCGTCTCTAGAATCCACAGATACGCAGTATTTT. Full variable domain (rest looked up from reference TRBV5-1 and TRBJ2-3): KAGVTQTPRYLIKTRGQQVTLSCSPISGHRSVSWYQQTPGQGLQFLFEYFSETQRNKGNFPGRFSGRQFSNSRSEMNVSTLELGDSALYLCTSSFSSLESTDTQYFGPGTRLTVL.